This T cell receptor (beta chain) was sequenced during a study of blood T cell repertoires in COVID-19. The CDR3 has 17 amino acids. Germline loops: CDR1 SEHNR, CDR2 FQNEAQ (reference sequence). The J segment lost 7 bases and the V segment lost 5 bases, leaving 13 bases of the junction unmatched. Original handling: Estimation of nucleated cell counts was performed using reference gene primer amplification. Clones were read by immunoSEQ multiplex PCR, and TCRdb kept only the in-frame ones, dropping some. V, J and clone size are taken as reported in that table, and D and trimming were inferred from the DNA itself. The repertoire has about 160,000 clones, around 75% of them found once; the top ten carry approximately 15%.

The chain employs TRBV7-9 and TRBJ2-2; 10 bases fit TRBD2. This receptor was identified in an elderly woman with acute or convalescent COVID-19. Sample: peripheral blood. For the CDR3, the DNA is TGTGCCAGCAGCAAACGCACAAGCGGGGGGGCCGGCGGGGAGCTGTTTTTT. Its translation: CASSKRTSGGAGGELFF.